The T cell receptor beta chain described here comes from a study of blood T cell repertoires in COVID-19. Overall study: PBMCs, B-cell-depleted T cells, or T cells provided the cDNA or gDNA that made up the material.

Repertoires were generated with immunoSEQ multiplex PCR, while TCRdb's copy carries only in-frame clones and drops some. Of under 75,000 clones listed, approximately 88% are singletons. The receptor was derived from a man aged 50-59 years with active COVID-19. The sample was peripheral blood.

In nucleotides, the CDR3 is TGTGCCAGCTCACCAGCCGGGACACTAAACACCATATATTTT. It yields the protein CASSPAGTLNTIYF. J is TRBJ1-3 and V is TRBV18; perhaps TRBD1 as D (6 bases). The CDR3 is made up of 14 amino acids. V was trimmed by 2 bases and J by 6 bases, leaving 11 bases between them. Germline V CDR1 and CDR2: KGHSH, LQKENI. The entire variable domain, with the rest obtained from reference TRBV18 and TRBJ1-3, is as follows: NAGVMQNPRHLVRRRGQEARLRCSPMKGHSHVYWYRQLPEEGLKFMVYLQKENIIDESGMPKERFSAEFPKEGPSILRIQQVVRGDSAAYFCASSPAGTLNTIYFGEGSWLTVV.